This TCR beta chain appears in the sequencing data of a study of blood T cell repertoires in COVID-19 (dated by TCRdb to the early 2020s). Background for the entire study: Samples covering the acute and convalescent phases of COVID-19 were provided by collaborators in the United States, Italy and Spain. Nearly every sample came with metadata listing a de-identified subject ID, COVID-19 status, age in years and sex. A freely available public database, intended as a resource for researchers studying the immune response to SARS-CoV-2, is where the repertoires were released. Samples were obtained from the ongoing ImmuneRACE study (first 160 participants) and from roughly 1,300 subjects provided by 6 global collaborators. The material from the prospective study consisted of cDNA or gDNA derived from T cells, B-cell-depleted T cells, or PBMCs. Where available, HLA class I and class II types were obtained from metadata supplied by the sample provider rather than from assay-based typing. Subjects who had been exposed to COVID-19, were actively infected with it, or had recovered from it provided the deeply sampled blood TCRbeta repertoires that made up the dataset.

Each collaborating institution followed its own protocols to collect whole blood in K2EDTA tubes. Collaborator samples were shipped for TCRbeta analysis as frozen whole blood, isolated PBMCs, or DNA extracted from either sample type. Broad study findings and their caveats: How much clinical and demographic metadata was included differed by source and by participant, and the metadata was provided uncurated.

The CDR3 runs 15 amino acids, cysteine and phenylalanine included. This entry keeps only the CDR3 DNA: 45 bases, framed from base 1. CDR1 and CDR2 are drawn from the germline V gene: MNHNS, SASEGT. Trimming at the junction amounts to 0 bases on V and 5 bases on J, and the germline ends lie 10 bases apart. The immunoSEQ Assay, a bias-controlled multiplex PCR, was used to amplify TCRbeta CDR3 regions from genomic DNA. Regarding the original processing steps: The number of nucleated cells in each sample was estimated from the amplification of reference gene primers within the assay. To quantify the absolute abundance of each unique TCRbeta CDR3 rearrangement, sequence reads were collapsed and filtered. Productive Simpson clonality was computed per sample as the square root of Simpson's diversity index over productive rearrangements. The table comes from immuneACCESS by way of TCRdb, which keeps in-frame sequences with V and J called. Part of the clones is missing from these tables; in studies checked, under half for an unresolved V gene and the rest for unknown reasons. V and J calls and clone size are copied from that table; D and trimming were computed from the DNA. This sample holds over 70,000 clones; roughly 78% were observed only once. The top ten constitute 9% to 12% of the sample.

This clone has ten or more counts. This receptor's antigen is unknown. No base qualities exist here, and no much larger clone lies one base off it. Rearrangement joined TRBV6-1 to TRBJ1-4, and the D gene may be TRBD1, 5 bases matching. Sequenced input: peripheral blood. This TCR came from a woman between 70 and 85 years old with acute or convalescent COVID-19. The bases read TGTGCCAGCAGTGAAGCGCCGGGGGGGAATGAAAAACTGTTTTTT. Translated, this is CASSEAPGGNEKLFF.